This TCR beta chain was recorded in a study of early T cells in non-severe SARS-CoV-2 infection. General study results and limits: Clonotype matching in VDJdb favored anti-spike CD8 responses and did not capture private and CD4 specificities.

V gave up 6 bases and J gave up 3 bases, with 12 bases separating them. This CDR3 has 13 amino acids. From germline, CDR1 is MDHEN and CDR2 SYDVKM. From the 5' RACE reads, TCRdb called clonotypes with MiXCR, one entry per CDR3 protein. Of 90,000 or so distinct CDR3 sequences listed, under 15% are singletons. A remark on this clonotype: Its antigen is unknown.

The rearrangement joins TRBV28 to TRBJ2-7; D is perhaps TRBD1 (6 bases). This TCR derives from an adult who was a healthcare worker with PCR-confirmed SARS-CoV-2 infection or an uninfected control (not recorded which). Sequencing was carried out using whole blood. The CDR3 nucleotides are TGTGCCAGCAGGTTCTCAGGGGTCTACGAGCAGTACTTC. As protein: CASRFSGVYEQYF. The variable domain in full, completed from reference TRBV28 and TRBJ2-7, reads DVKVTQSSRYLVKRTGEKVFLECVQDMDHENMFWYRQDPGLGLRLIYFSYDVKMKEKGDIPEGYSVSREKKERFSLILESASTNQTSMYLCASRFSGVYEQYFGPGTRLTVT.